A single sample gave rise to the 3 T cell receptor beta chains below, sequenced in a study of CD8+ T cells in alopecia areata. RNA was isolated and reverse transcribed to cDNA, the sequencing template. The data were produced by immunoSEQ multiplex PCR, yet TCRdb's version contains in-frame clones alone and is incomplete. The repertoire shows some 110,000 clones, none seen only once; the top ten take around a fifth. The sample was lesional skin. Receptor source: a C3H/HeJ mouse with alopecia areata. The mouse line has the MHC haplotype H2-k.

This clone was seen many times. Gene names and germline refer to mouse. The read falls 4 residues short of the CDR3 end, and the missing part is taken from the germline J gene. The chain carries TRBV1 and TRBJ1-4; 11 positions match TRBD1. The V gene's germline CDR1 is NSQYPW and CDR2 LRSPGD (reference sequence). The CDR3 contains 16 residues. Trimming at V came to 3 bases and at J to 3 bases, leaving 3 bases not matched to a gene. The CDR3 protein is CTCSAPGQGANERLFF. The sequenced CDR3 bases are TGCACCTGCAGTGCCCCGGGACAGGGGGCCAACGAA.

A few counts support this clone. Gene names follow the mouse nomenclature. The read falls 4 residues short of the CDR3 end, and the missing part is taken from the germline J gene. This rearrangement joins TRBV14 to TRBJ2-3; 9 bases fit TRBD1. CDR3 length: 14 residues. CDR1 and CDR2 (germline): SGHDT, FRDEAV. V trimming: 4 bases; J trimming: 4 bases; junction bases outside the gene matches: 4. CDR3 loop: CASSPTGGPETLYF. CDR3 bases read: TGTGCCAGCAGTCCCACAGGGGGCCCAGAA.

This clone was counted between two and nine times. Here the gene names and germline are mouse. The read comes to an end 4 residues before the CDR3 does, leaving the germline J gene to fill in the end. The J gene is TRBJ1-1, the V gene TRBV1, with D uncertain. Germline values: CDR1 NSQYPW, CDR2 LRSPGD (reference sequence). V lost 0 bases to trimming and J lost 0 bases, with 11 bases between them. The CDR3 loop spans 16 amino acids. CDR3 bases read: TGCACCTGCAGTGCAGATAGGTGGGGTGCAAACACA. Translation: CTCSADRWGANT. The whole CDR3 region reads CTCSADRWGANTEVFF.